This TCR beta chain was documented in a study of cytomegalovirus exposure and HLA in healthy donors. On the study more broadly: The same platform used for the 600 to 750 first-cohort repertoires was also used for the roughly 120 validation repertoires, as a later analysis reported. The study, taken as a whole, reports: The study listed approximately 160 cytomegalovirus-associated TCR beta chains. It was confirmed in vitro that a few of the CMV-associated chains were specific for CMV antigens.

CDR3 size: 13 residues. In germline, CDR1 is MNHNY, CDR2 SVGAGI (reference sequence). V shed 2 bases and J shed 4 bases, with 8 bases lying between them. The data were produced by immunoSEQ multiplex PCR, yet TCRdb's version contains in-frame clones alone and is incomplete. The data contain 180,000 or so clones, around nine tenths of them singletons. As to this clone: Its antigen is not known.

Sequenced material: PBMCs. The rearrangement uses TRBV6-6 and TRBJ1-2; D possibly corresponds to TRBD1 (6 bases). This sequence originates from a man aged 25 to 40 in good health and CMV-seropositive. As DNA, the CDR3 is TGTGCCAGCAGTTACGACAGGATCTATGGCTACACCTTC. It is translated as CASSYDRIYGYTF.